This T cell receptor beta chain was sequenced in a study of T cells after yellow fever vaccination. About the research overall: Some fractions had low cell numbers, and these were prepared with SMART-Seq v4 Ultra Low Input.

This clonotype was detected many times. Each CDR3 protein gets one entry after TCRdb re-called the 5' RACE reads with MiXCR. The table shows about 4,500 distinct CDR3 sequences, with less than 9.5% occurring only once. The CDR3 has 13 residues. Trimming took 5 bases from V and 6 from J; bases not matched to a gene: 9. Germline assignment: CDR1 DFQATT and CDR2 SNEGSKA (reference sequence). The sequence was collected from a young man who received the YFV17D yellow fever vaccine. The rearrangement links TRBV20-1 to TRBJ2-7, with TRBD1 matching over 8 bases. The sample in question was PBMCs, either bulk or a sorted T-cell subset (CD4+, CD8+, memory, or dextramer-sorted; not recorded which), obtained more than 35 days after the first yellow fever vaccination. CDR3 coding DNA: TGCAGTGCTGCGGACAGGGTAAGGATCGAGCAGTACGTC. It specifies CSAADRVRIEQYV.